A single sample gave rise to the 3 T cell receptor beta chains below, sequenced in a study of shared clonotypes between healthy human individuals. Some clones are missing from TCRdb's copy, which holds only in-frame ones; the method was immunoSEQ multiplex PCR. Of hundreds of thousands of clones listed, roughly three quarters are singletons. Source material: PBMCs. The origin of the receptors is a woman aged 40-49 years in good health. Some clones in this sample may be carry-over from other donors' samples.

The rearrangement joins TRBV19 to TRBJ1-1, with D unresolved. The V gene's germline CDR1 is LNHDA and CDR2 SQIVND (reference sequence). The CDR3 spans 14 residues. Trimming stripped 2 bases from V and 1 base from J, with 8 bases between. The CDR3: CASSIWWQNTEAFF. CDR3 nucleotides: TGTGCCAGTAGTATATGGTGGCAGAACACTGAAGCTTTCTTT. Based on the CDR3 plus reference TRBV19 and TRBJ1-1, the full variable domain is DGGITQSPKYLFRKEGQNVTLSCEQNLNHDAMYWYRQDPGQGLRLIYYSQIVNDFQKGDIAEGYSVSREKKESFPLTVTSAQKNPTAFYLCASSIWWQNTEAFFGQGTRLTVV.

The genes are TRBV29-1 and TRBJ1-1, with 9 bases that match TRBD1. CDR1 is SQVTM and CDR2 is ANQGSEA in the germline V gene. Losses at the gene ends were 6 bases for V and 4 bases for J; bases not matched to a gene: 6. The CDR3 sequence is 13 residues long. CDR3 in amino acids: CSVAGTGSTEAFF. The CDR3 DNA follows: TGCAGCGTCGCCGGGACAGGGTCCACTGAAGCTTTCTTT.

This clone has just one count. The V gene is TRBV6-6, the J gene TRBJ1-5; a possible D gene is TRBD1 (6 bases). The germline V gene has CDR1 MNHNY and CDR2 SVGAGI (reference sequence). V was cut by 6 bases and J by 6 bases, with 18 bases left in between. The CDR3 has 15 residues. CDR3 loop: CASSPGQQGGQPQHF. In nucleotides, the CDR3 is TGTGCCAGCAGCCCAGGACAGCAAGGGGGTCAGCCCCAGCATTTT.